This is a list of T cell receptor beta chains from one sample in a study of control samples from healthy donors and cancer patients. Sequencing used immunoSEQ multiplex PCR; TCRdb keeps in-frame clones, though not all of them. The sample consists of about 92,000 clones, 82% of them appearing once. Input material: blood. The receptors come from a woman aged 55-75 years in good health. The CDR3 runs from the conserved cysteine through the conserved F or W. Each record gives: CDR3 protein, CDR3 DNA, clone size, V gene, D gene, J gene. The D gene is left open where the match is weak. Rows give clone size only sometimes, using once, few, many, or a class for an expanded clone.

CASSLDYEQFF TGTGCCAGCAGTTTAGATTATGAGCAGTTCTTC once TRBV12-3/TRBV12-4 - TRBJ2-1
CASSPGLNYEQYF TGTGCCAGCAGCCCGGGACTTAACTACGAGCAGTACTTC - TRBV7-2 - TRBJ2-7
CASGLFGASGQPQHF TGTGCCAGCGGCTTGTTCGGGGCCTCCGGGCAGCCCCAGCATTTT few TRBV19 - TRBJ1-5
CASSILDRGFRTDTQYF TGTGCCAGTAGTATATTGGACAGGGGGTTCAGGACAGATACGCAGTATTTT - TRBV19 TRBD1 TRBJ2-3
CASSLGGLGYTF TGCGCCAGCAGCTTGGGAGGTCTTGGCTACACCTTC - TRBV5-1 - TRBJ1-2
CASSLAGGNEKLFF TGTGCCAGCAGCTTGGCAGGGGGGAATGAAAAACTGTTTTTT - TRBV5-5 TRBD1 TRBJ1-4
CASSLGGDRHYNEQFF TGCGCCAGCAGCTTGGGAGGGGATAGGCACTACAATGAGCAGTTCTTC - TRBV5-1 - TRBJ2-1
CASSLVVAGGQETQYF TGCGCCAGCAGCTTGGTTGTAGCGGGGGGCCAAGAGACCCAGTACTTC once TRBV5-1 TRBD2 TRBJ2-5
CASRAIIEAPSNTGELFF TGTGCCAGCAGAGCCATCATCGAGGCCCCATCGAACACCGGGGAGCTGTTTTTT once TRBV4-2 - TRBJ2-2
CAISENTLLGYTF TGTGCCATCAGTGAGAACACTCTGTTGGGCTACACCTTC - TRBV10-3 - TRBJ1-2
CASSLIAGGPGEQFF TGTGCCAGCAGCTTGATAGCGGGGGGGCCAGGTGAGCAGTTCTTC - TRBV5-8 TRBD2 TRBJ2-1
CASSFSPRGDYGYTF TGTGCCAGCAGTTTCTCCCCCAGGGGTGACTATGGCTACACCTTC - TRBV28 - TRBJ1-2
CASRILGRGEQFF TGTGCCAGTAGAATACTAGGTCGCGGAGAGCAGTTCTTC - TRBV19 - TRBJ2-1
CASSELGPGNTIYF TGTGCCAGCAGTGAATTGGGGCCTGGAAACACCATATATTTT - TRBV2 - TRBJ1-3
CASSQRQAIELFF TGTGCCAGCAGCCAACGACAGGCCATTGAACTGTTTTTT - TRBV6-5 - TRBJ1-4
CASSPSRVGANEQFF TGTGCCAGCAGCCCCTCCCGTGTCGGGGCGAATGAGCAGTTCTTC - TRBV5-4 - TRBJ2-1
CASSTQGASTEAFF TGTGCCAGTAGTACACAGGGGGCGAGCACTGAAGCTTTCTTT - TRBV19 TRBD1 TRBJ1-1
CASSDSGNQPQHF TGTGCCAGCAGTGACAGTGGCAATCAGCCCCAGCATTTT many TRBV28 - TRBJ1-5
CASSQDAGINTGELFF TGTGCCAGCAGCCAAGATGCGGGAATAAACACCGGGGAGCTGTTTTTT - TRBV14 - TRBJ2-2
CASSIGGSSNQPQHF TGTGCCAGTAGTATAGGAGGGTCGAGCAATCAGCCCCAGCATTTT - TRBV19 - TRBJ1-5
CASSRQPPSGNTIYF TGTGCTAGCAGCCGACAGCCGCCCTCTGGAAACACCATATATTTT - TRBV3-1/TRBV3-2 - TRBJ1-3
CASSLDRSYPGETQYF TGTGCCAGCAGCTTAGATCGATCTTACCCAGGAGAGACCCAGTACTTC - TRBV11-2 - TRBJ2-5
CASSMTGDSNQPQHF TGCGCCAGCAGTATGACAGGGGATAGCAATCAGCCCCAGCATTTT - TRBV5-1 TRBD1 TRBJ1-5
CASSPPGRNYGYTF TGTGCCAGCTCACCACCGGGTAGGAACTATGGCTACACCTTC - TRBV18 - TRBJ1-2
CASSSGGRGLGGYTF TGTGCCAGCAGTTCTGGTGGCAGGGGGCTTGGTGGCTACACCTTC - TRBV6-5 TRBD1 TRBJ1-2
CASSNQGTTDTQYF TGTGCCAGTAGTAATCAGGGAACCACAGATACGCAGTATTTT - TRBV19 - TRBJ2-3
CAISEGQGNTEAFF TGTGCCATCAGTGAGGGACAAGGAAACACTGAAGCTTTCTTT - TRBV10-3 - TRBJ1-1
CAPSRGYSYEQYF TGTGCCCCCTCCAGAGGATACTCCTACGAGCAGTACTTC - TRBV30 - TRBJ2-7
CASSRAGISYEQYF TGTGCCAGCAGTCGGGCGGGGATCTCCTACGAGCAGTACTTC - TRBV27 - TRBJ2-7
CASSTRQDNIYNEQFF TGTGCCAGCAGCACTAGACAGGACAATATCTACAATGAGCAGTTCTTC - TRBV9 - TRBJ2-1
CASSFLAGGPGVGELFF TGTGCCAGCAGCTTTCTAGCCGGAGGGCCGGGGGTCGGGGAGCTGTTTTTT once TRBV5-6 - TRBJ2-2
CASTRGGGSISYEQYF TGTGCCAGCACCCGCGGTGGTGGATCTATCTCCTACGAGCAGTACTTC - TRBV2 - TRBJ2-7
CASSPRVSNYGYTF TGTGCCAGCAGCCCTAGGGTATCTAACTATGGCTACACCTTC - TRBV7-9 - TRBJ1-2
CASSDFSRGGQETQYF TGTGCCAGCAGTGATTTTAGTCGGGGGGGCCAAGAGACCCAGTACTTC - TRBV6-1 TRBD2 TRBJ2-5
CASSLSLAGGPYSEQFF TGTGCCAGCAGCTTATCTTTAGCGGGAGGGCCGTATAGTGAGCAGTTCTTC - TRBV11-3 TRBD2 TRBJ2-1
CASSLEPGHLNEKLFF TGCGCCAGCAGCTTGGAACCAGGACATCTTAATGAAAAACTGTTTTTT - TRBV5-1 - TRBJ1-4
CASSRHDRDGGNTIYF TGTGCCAGCAGCCGACACGACAGGGATGGAGGAAACACCATATATTTT - TRBV11-1 TRBD1 TRBJ1-3
CASSTYLAGRSYEQYF TGTGCCAGCAGTACCTATCTAGCGGGGAGATCCTACGAGCAGTACTTC - TRBV27 TRBD2 TRBJ2-7
CASSDPGRNTEAFF TGCGCCAGCAGTGACCCGGGACGGAACACTGAAGCTTTCTTT - TRBV10-2 - TRBJ1-1
CASSQGEARELHF TGCGCCAGCAGCCAAGGGGAGGCCAGGGAACTCCACTTT - TRBV4-3 - TRBJ1-6
CASSLGTGQNEKLFF TGTGCCAGCAGCTTAGGGACAGGGCAAAATGAAAAACTGTTTTTT - TRBV7-6 TRBD1 TRBJ1-4
CASRLVGENYGYTF TGTGCAAGTCGCTTAGTCGGGGAAAACTATGGCTACACCTTC once TRBV12-2 - TRBJ1-2
CSVKSSGNTIYF TGCAGCGTCAAAAGCTCTGGAAACACCATATATTTT - TRBV29-1 - TRBJ1-3
CASSTGGDRWPQHF TGTGCCAGTAGTACTGGGGGGGACAGGTGGCCCCAGCATTTT - TRBV19 TRBD1 TRBJ1-5
CASSGLEGAGGYTF TGTGCCAGCAGTGGCTTAGAGGGGGCAGGTGGCTACACCTTC - TRBV2 TRBD1 TRBJ1-2
CASSKTSGPDTQYF TGTGCCAGCAGCAAAACTAGCGGTCCAGATACGCAGTATTTT - TRBV21-1 - TRBJ2-3
CASSLDQGEQYF TGTGCCAGCAGCTTAGACCAGGGAGAGCAGTACTTC - TRBV7-2 - TRBJ2-7
CASSDSLAGVNEQFF TGCGCCAGCAGTGATTCACTAGCGGGGGTAAATGAGCAGTTCTTC few TRBV10-2 TRBD2 TRBJ2-1
CASGVVTGNTIYF TGTGCTAGTGGGGTTGTTACTGGAAACACCATATATTTT - TRBV12-5 - TRBJ1-3
CASSFEGGPSREYTF TGTGCCAGCAGCTTCGAAGGGGGTCCCTCCCGTGAGTACACCTTC - TRBV9 - TRBJ1-2
CASSQDFAGLETEAFF TGTGCCAGCAGCCAAGATTTCGCGGGGCTTGAAACTGAAGCTTTCTTT - TRBV4-2 - TRBJ1-1
CASSASNEQFF TGTGCCAGCAGTGCGTCTAATGAGCAGTTCTTC - TRBV25-1 - TRBJ2-1
CASSAMGWSGELFF TGTGCCAGCAGTGCCATGGGGTGGTCCGGGGAGCTGTTTTTT - TRBV2 - TRBJ2-2
CASSQEYTGNTEAFF TGCGCCAGCAGCCAAGAATATACAGGGAACACTGAAGCTTTCTTT - TRBV4-3 - TRBJ1-1
CAISEPGGTEAFF TGTGCCATCAGTGAGCCCGGGGGCACTGAAGCTTTCTTT - TRBV10-3 - TRBJ1-1
CASRGLTNTGELFF TGCGCCAGCAGGGGACTCACGAACACCGGGGAGCTGTTTTTT - TRBV5-1 - TRBJ2-2